This is a list of T cell receptor beta chains from one sample in a study of vaccination and CD4 T cells after COVID-19. TCRdb processed the PCR reads anew with MiXCR; each CDR3 protein has one entry. The table has about 18,000 distinct CDR3 sequences, less than 80% seen once. The sample was CD4+ T cells from blood, taken before SARS-CoV-2 vaccination. Every receptor here comes from a human donor who had recovered from COVID-19. The CDR3 runs from the conserved cysteine through the conserved F or W. The D gene is left open where the match is weak. Size tells how often a clone was seen (once, few, many) or the class of an expanded clone, and some rows leave it out.

NA	TRBV10-3	NA	TRBJ1-2	CAISAISVDGLYGYTF	TGTGCCATCAGTGCAATTTCCGTAGATGGGTTGTATGGCTACACCTTC
NA	TRBV29-1	once	TRBJ2-1	CSVDNWDQTRFF	TGCAGCGTCGACAACTGGGACCAAACACGGTTCTTC
NA	TRBV20-1	NA	TRBJ1-1	CSATGSMTANTEAFF	TGCAGTGCAACCGGGTCCATGACAGCGAACACTGAAGCTTTCTTT
NA	TRBV5-1	NA	TRBJ2-7	CASSESAYEQYF	TGCGCCAGCAGCGAATCCGCCTACGAGCAGTACTTC
NA	TRBV15	few	TRBJ1-6	CATSSIRGGNSPLHF	TGTGCCACCAGCAGCATCAGGGGTGGAAATTCACCCCTCCACTTT
NA	TRBV2	NA	TRBJ2-6	CASSREANVLTF	TGTGCCAGCAGTCGAGAGGCCAACGTCCTGACTTTC
TRBD1	TRBV6-4	few	TRBJ2-3	CASSGTGGGTDTQYF	TGTGCCAGCAGTGGGACAGGGGGCGGCACAGATACGCAGTATTTT
NA	TRBV20-1	NA	TRBJ2-2	CSAREEPAELFF	TGCAGTGCTAGAGAGGAGCCGGCGGAGCTGTTTTTT
NA	TRBV12-3/TRBV12-4	NA	TRBJ2-5	CASRVQETQYF	TGTGCCAGCAGAGTACAAGAGACCCAGTACTTC
NA	TRBV19	NA	TRBJ2-6	CASSILASGANVLTF	NA
NA	TRBV7-9	NA	TRBJ2-5	CASSFIGQETQYF	TGTGCCAGCAGCTTTATCGGGCAAGAGACCCAGTACTTC
TRBD2	TRBV20-1	NA	TRBJ2-7	CSASPGTRDEQYF	TGCAGTGCTAGCCCCGGGACTAGGGATGAGCAGTACTTC
TRBD1	TRBV7-2	few	TRBJ1-2	CASSPTGQRNYGYTF	TGTGCCAGCAGCCCTACGGGACAGCGAAACTATGGCTACACCTTC
NA	TRBV15	NA	TRBJ1-5	CATSRDTVGQPQHF	TGTGCCACCAGCAGAGATACGGTGGGCCAGCCCCAGCATTTT
NA	TRBV15	NA	TRBJ2-1	CATSRGGAGNYNEQFF	TGTGCCACCAGCAGAGGAGGGGCGGGAAACTACAATGAGCAGTTCTTC
TRBD2	TRBV20-1	NA	TRBJ2-3	CSASSGLTDTQYF	TGCAGTGCTTCTAGCGGACTCACAGATACGCAGTATTTT
NA	TRBV18	NA	TRBJ1-2	CASSPPGHKGDYGYTF	TGTGCCAGCTCACCCCCGGGACACAAAGGGGACTATGGCTACACCTTC
TRBD1	TRBV19	NA	TRBJ1-5	CASRDRVGQPQHF	TGTGCCAGCCGCGACAGGGTCGGGCAGCCCCAGCATTTT
NA	TRBV10-3	NA	TRBJ2-5	CAISATRQETQYF	TGTGCCATCAGTGCGACTAGGCAAGAGACCCAGTACTTC
NA	TRBV20-1	NA	TRBJ2-5	CSAYPRGWYQETQYF	TGCAGTGCCTATCCGAGGGGTTGGTACCAAGAGACCCAGTACTTC
NA	TRBV20-1	NA	TRBJ2-1	CSARVAGTSYNEQFF	TGCAGTGCTAGAGTGGCGGGTACCTCCTACAATGAGCAGTTCTTC
TRBD1	TRBV6-1	NA	TRBJ2-7	CASSQPGQGAYEQYF	TGTGCCAGCAGTCAACCGGGACAGGGGGCGTACGAGCAGTACTTC
TRBD2	TRBV10-3	NA	TRBJ2-7	CAISDYGLAGYPGQYF	TGTGCCATCAGTGACTACGGACTAGCGGGATACCCTGGGCAGTACTTC
NA	TRBV20-1	NA	TRBJ1-2	CSAREQGGYGYTF	TGCAGTGCTAGAGAGCAGGGTGGATATGGCTACACCTTC
TRBD1	TRBV28	NA	TRBJ1-4	CASSFPRGVEKLFF	TGTGCCAGCAGTTTCCCCAGGGGGGTTGAAAAACTGTTTTTT
NA	TRBV7-9	NA	TRBJ2-1	CASSLIRGWEWNEQFF	TGTGCCAGCAGCTTAATCCGTGGTTGGGAATGGAATGAGCAGTTCTTC
NA	TRBV20-1	NA	TRBJ2-5	CSAELALQETQYF	TGCAGTGCTGAGCTAGCCCTCCAAGAGACCCAGTACTTC
TRBD1	TRBV7-3	NA	TRBJ2-5	CASSPDRAQETQYF	TGTGCCAGCAGCCCAGACAGGGCTCAAGAGACCCAGTACTTC
NA	TRBV24-1	NA	TRBJ2-2	CATSDLQLATGELFF	TGTGCCACCAGTGATTTGCAGCTAGCGACCGGGGAGCTGTTTTTT
TRBD2	TRBV6-1	NA	TRBJ2-1	CASRGLAGGGGQFF	TGTGCCAGCAGGGGACTAGCGGGAGGCGGGGGGCAGTTCTTC
NA	TRBV27	NA	TRBJ1-2	CASSSGGSGGYTF	TGTGCCAGCAGTTCGGGCGGATCAGGTGGCTACACCTTC
NA	TRBV7-9	few	TRBJ2-1	CASSPRVSYNEQFF	TGTGCCAGCAGCCCTCGTGTCTCCTACAATGAGCAGTTCTTC
TRBD2	TRBV10-3	NA	TRBJ2-5	CATRAGVGETQYF	TGTGCCACACGAGCGGGAGTGGGAGAGACCCAGTACTTC
TRBD1	TRBV6-1	NA	TRBJ1-2	CASSEPDRVSGYTF	TGTGCCAGCAGTGAGCCGGACAGGGTGTCTGGCTACACCTTC
NA	TRBV6-5	NA	TRBJ1-2	CASSYTTGNYGYTF	TGTGCCAGCAGTTACACAACAGGGAACTATGGCTACACCTTC
NA	TRBV20-1	NA	TRBJ1-1	CSATTPSGAGNTEAFF	TGCAGTGCCACAACCCCTTCGGGGGCTGGGAACACTGAAGCTTTCTTT
NA	TRBV6-5	few	TRBJ1-3	CASSSILGTGNTIYF	TGTGCCAGCAGTTCCATACTGGGGACGGGAAACACCATATATTTT
TRBD2	TRBV24-1	NA	TRBJ2-7	CATSDPSGSYEQYF	TGTGCCACCAGTGACCCCAGCGGGAGTTACGAGCAGTACTTC
NA	TRBV6-1	NA	TRBJ1-6	CASSRGLTSPLHF	TGTGCCAGCAGCCGAGGCCTAACTTCACCCCTCCACTTT
NA	TRBV5-4	NA	TRBJ2-1	CASSLGYSGKAYNEQFF	TGTGCCAGCAGCTTGGGGTATAGCGGAAAGGCCTACAATGAGCAGTTCTTC
NA	TRBV20-1	once	TRBJ2-7	CSARAPALAPYEQYF	TGCAGTGCTAGAGCCCCCGCTCTAGCGCCCTACGAGCAGTACTTC
NA	TRBV7-2	NA	TRBJ2-5	CASSFEAGWGETQYF	TGTGCCAGCAGCTTTGAAGCTGGTTGGGGAGAGACCCAGTACTTC
NA	TRBV15	NA	TRBJ2-5	CATSSRGRQETQYF	TGTGCCACCAGCAGCAGGGGACGCCAAGAGACCCAGTACTTC
NA	TRBV6-1	NA	TRBJ2-7	CASRPLGARGREQYF	TGTGCCAGCAGACCCCTTGGGGCCAGGGGTAGAGAGCAGTACTTC
NA	TRBV6-2/TRBV6-3	NA	TRBJ2-3	CASGRPNPSDTQYF	TGTGCCTCCGGACGCCCCAATCCCTCAGATACGCAGTATTTT
NA	TRBV30	NA	TRBJ2-3	CAWSASGADTQYF	TGTGCCTGGAGTGCCTCGGGGGCAGATACGCAGTATTTT
TRBD1	TRBV6-1	NA	TRBJ2-7	CASRKIQGASDEQYF	TGTGCCAGCAGGAAAATACAGGGGGCTTCTGACGAGCAGTACTTC
NA	TRBV27	NA	TRBJ2-7	CASSFRRSSEQYF	TGTGCCAGCAGTTTTCGTAGGAGTTCCGAGCAGTACTTC
NA	TRBV6-1	once	TRBJ2-3	CLTDTQYF	TGCCTCACAGATACGCAGTATTTT